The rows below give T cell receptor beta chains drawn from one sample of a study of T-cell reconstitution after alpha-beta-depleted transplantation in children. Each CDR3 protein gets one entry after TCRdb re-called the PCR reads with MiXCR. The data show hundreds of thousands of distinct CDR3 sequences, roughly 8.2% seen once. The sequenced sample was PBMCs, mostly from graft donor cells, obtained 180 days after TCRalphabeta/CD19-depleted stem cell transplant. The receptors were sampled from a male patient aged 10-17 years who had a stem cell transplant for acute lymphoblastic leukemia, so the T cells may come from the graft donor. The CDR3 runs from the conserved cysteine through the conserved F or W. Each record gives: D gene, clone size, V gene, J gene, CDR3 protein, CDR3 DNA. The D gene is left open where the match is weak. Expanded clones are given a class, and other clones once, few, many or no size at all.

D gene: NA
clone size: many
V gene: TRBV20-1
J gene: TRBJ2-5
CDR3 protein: CSARVSAETQYF
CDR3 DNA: TGCAGTGCTAGAGTCTCGGCAGAGACCCAGTACTTC

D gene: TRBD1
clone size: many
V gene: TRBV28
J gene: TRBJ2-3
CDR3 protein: CASGTGGRTDTQYF
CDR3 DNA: TGTGCCAGCGGGACAGGGGGGCGGACAGATACGCAGTATTTT

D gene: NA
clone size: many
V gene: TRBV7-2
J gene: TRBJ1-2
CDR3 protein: CASSLGGVDYGYTF
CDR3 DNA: TGTGCCAGCAGCTTAGGAGGGGTTGACTATGGCTACACCTTC

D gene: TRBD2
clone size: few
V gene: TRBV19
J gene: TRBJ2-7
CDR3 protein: CASSASGTSGTFYEQYF
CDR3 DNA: TGTGCCAGTAGTGCCTCCGGGACTAGCGGGACGTTCTACGAGCAGTACTTC

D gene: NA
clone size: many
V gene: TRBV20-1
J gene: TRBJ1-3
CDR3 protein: CSAQRRTGNTIYF
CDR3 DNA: TGCAGTGCTCAACGCAGGACGGGAAACACCATATATTTT

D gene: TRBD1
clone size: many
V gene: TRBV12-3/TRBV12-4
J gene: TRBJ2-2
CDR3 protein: CASRPTGAGELFF
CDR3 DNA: TGTGCCAGCAGACCTACAGGGGCCGGGGAGCTGTTTTTT

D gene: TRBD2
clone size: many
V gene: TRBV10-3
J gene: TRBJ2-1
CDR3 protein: CAISKLAGGPSAGNEQFF
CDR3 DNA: TGTGCCATCAGTAAACTAGCGGGAGGGCCGTCCGCTGGGAATGAGCAGTTCTTC

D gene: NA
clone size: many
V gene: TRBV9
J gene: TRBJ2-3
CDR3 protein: CASSVLGRGQGDTQYF
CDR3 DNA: TGTGCCAGCAGCGTCCTAGGGCGGGGGCAAGGAGATACGCAGTATTTT

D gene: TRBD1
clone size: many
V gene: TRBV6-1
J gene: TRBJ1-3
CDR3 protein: CASSELQGYSGNTIYF
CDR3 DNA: TGTGCCAGCAGTGAGCTACAGGGGTACTCTGGAAACACCATATATTTT

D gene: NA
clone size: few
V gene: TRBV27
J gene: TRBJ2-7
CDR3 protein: CATRYRERDEQYF
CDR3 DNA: TGTGCCACTAGGTACCGGGAGAGGGACGAGCAGTACTTC

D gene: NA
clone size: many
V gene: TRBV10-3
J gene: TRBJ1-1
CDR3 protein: CAIKGGTEAFF
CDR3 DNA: TGTGCCATCAAAGGGGGCACTGAAGCTTTCTTT

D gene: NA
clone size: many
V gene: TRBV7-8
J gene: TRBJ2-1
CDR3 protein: CASSLGYRLNEQFF
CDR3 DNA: TGTGCCAGCAGCTTAGGGTACCGCCTTAATGAGCAGTTCTTC

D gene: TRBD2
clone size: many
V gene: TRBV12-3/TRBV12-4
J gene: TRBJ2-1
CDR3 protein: CASSRLAGVLLYNEQFF
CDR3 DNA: TGTGCCAGCAGCCGACTAGCGGGGGTTCTTCTCTACAATGAGCAGTTCTTC

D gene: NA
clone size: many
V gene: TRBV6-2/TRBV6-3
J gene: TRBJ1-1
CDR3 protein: CASRKGGPNTEAFF
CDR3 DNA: TGTGCCAGCAGGAAGGGGGGACCGAACACTGAAGCTTTCTTT

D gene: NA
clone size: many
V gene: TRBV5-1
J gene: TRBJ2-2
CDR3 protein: CASTVVGAGNTGELFF
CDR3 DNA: TGCGCCAGCACGGTAGTGGGGGCCGGGAACACCGGGGAGCTGTTTTTT

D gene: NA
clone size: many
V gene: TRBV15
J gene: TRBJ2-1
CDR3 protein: CATSRSGTTHEQFF
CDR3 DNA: TGTGCCACCAGCAGGTCCGGGACCACACATGAGCAGTTCTTC

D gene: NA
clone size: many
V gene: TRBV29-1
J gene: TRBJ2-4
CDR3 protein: CSVGGYDSLAKNIQYF
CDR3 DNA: TGCAGCGTTGGAGGCTACGACAGCCTAGCCAAAAACATTCAGTACTTC

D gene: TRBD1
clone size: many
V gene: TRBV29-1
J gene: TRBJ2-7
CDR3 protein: CSVEDTGGRQQYF
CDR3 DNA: TGCAGCGTTGAAGATACAGGGGGCCGCCAGCAGTACTTC

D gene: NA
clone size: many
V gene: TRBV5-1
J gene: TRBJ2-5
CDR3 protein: CASSSQGGLGTQYF
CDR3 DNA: TGCGCCAGCAGCTCTCAGGGGGGATTGGGGACCCAGTACTTC

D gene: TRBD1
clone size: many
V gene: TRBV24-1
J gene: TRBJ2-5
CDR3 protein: CATFLQGIDRETQYF
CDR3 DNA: TGTGCCACCTTTCTACAGGGGATAGACAGAGAGACCCAGTACTTC

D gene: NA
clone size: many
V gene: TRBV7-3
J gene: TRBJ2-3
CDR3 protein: CASSLTWSTDTQYF
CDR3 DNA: TGTGCCAGCAGCTTAACGTGGAGCACAGATACGCAGTATTTT

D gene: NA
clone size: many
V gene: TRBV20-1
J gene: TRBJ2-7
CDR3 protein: CSARERDQAQYF
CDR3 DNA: TGCAGTGCTAGAGAGAGGGACCAAGCGCAGTACTTC

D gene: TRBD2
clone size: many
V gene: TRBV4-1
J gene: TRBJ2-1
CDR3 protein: CASSQRTSGRAESEQFF
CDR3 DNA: TGCGCCAGCAGCCAGCGTACTAGCGGGAGGGCCGAAAGTGAGCAGTTCTTC

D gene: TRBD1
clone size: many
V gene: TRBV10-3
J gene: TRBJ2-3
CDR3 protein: CAISEAGTDPTDTQYF
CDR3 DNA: TGTGCCATCAGTGAAGCCGGGACAGATCCCACAGATACGCAGTATTTT

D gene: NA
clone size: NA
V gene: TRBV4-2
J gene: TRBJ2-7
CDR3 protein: CASSQGRYAYEQYF
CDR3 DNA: TGTGCCAGCAGCCAAGGACGGTATGCCTACGAGCAGTACTTC

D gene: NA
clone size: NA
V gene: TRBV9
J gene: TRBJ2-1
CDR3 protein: CASSAGGRSYNEQFF
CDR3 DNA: TGTGCCAGCAGCGCCGGGGGCCGATCCTACAATGAGCAGTTCTTC

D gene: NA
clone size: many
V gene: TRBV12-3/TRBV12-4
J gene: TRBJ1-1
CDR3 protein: CASSLAGRNTEAFF
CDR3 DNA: TGTGCCAGCAGTTTAGCTGGACGGAACACTGAAGCTTTCTTT

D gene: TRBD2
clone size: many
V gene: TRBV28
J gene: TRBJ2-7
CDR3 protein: CASTLRGGVPLYEQYF
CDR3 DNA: TGTGCCAGCACCCTTCGGGGAGGGGTCCCCCTCTACGAGCAGTACTTC

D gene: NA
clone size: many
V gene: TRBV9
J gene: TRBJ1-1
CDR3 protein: CASSVLQTDNTEAFF
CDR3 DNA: TGTGCCAGCAGCGTTCTCCAAACAGACAACACTGAAGCTTTCTTT

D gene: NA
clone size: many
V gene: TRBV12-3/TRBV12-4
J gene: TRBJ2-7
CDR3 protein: CASSLGLGKYF
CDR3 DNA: TGTGCCAGCAGTTTAGGACTCGGCAAGTACTTC

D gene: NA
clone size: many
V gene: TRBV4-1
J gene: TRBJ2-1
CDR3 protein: CASSQDPSDDEQFF
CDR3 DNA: TGCGCCAGCAGCCAAGATCCCTCGGATGATGAGCAGTTCTTC

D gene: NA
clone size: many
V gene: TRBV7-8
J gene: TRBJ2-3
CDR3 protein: CASSQLRGNTQYF
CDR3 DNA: TGTGCCAGCAGCCAGCTCAGGGGAAATACGCAGTATTTT

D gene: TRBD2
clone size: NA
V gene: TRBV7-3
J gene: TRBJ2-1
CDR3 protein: CASSSTGGGGYEQFF
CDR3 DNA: TGTGCCAGCAGCTCAACGGGCGGGGGAGGCTATGAGCAGTTCTTC

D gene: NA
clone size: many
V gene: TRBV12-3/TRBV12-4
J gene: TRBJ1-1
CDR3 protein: CASRPAGDTEAFF
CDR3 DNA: TGTGCCAGCAGGCCCGCGGGGGACACTGAAGCTTTCTTT

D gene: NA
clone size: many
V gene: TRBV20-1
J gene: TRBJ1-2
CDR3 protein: CSAPRDGDYTF
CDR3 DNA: TGCAGTGCACCCCGGGACGGCGACTACACCTTC

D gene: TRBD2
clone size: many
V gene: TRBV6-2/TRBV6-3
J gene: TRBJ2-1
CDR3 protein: CASSSGLLAGFYNEQFF
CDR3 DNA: TGTGCCAGCAGTTCTGGGCTCCTAGCGGGATTCTACAATGAGCAGTTCTTC

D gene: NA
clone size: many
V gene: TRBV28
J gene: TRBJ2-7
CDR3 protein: CASSFGRGSYEQYF
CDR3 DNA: TGTGCCAGCAGTTTCGGCAGGGGCTCCTACGAGCAGTACTTC

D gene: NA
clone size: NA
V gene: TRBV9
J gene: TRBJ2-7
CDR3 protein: CASSVATGWAYEQYF
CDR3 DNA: TGTGCCAGCAGCGTAGCGACGGGGTGGGCCTACGAGCAGTACTTC

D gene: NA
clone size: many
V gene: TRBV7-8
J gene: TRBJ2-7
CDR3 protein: CASSLDSRQGKRYF
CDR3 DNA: TGTGCCAGCAGCTTAGATTCGAGGCAGGGGAAAAGGTACTTC

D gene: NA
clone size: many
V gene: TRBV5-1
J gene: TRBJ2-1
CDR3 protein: CASSTGTGDNEQFF
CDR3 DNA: TGCGCCAGCAGCACCGGGACTGGGGACAATGAGCAGTTCTTC

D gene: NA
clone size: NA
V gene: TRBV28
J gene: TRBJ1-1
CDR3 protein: CASSLRTGNLAFF
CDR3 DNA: TGTGCCAGCAGTTTAAGAACTGGTAATCTAGCTTTCTTT

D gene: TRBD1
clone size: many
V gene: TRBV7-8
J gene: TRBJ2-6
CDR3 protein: CASSLYRRTGVSGANVLTF
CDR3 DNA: TGTGCCAGCAGCCTATACCGGAGGACAGGGGTCTCTGGGGCCAACGTCCTGACTTTC

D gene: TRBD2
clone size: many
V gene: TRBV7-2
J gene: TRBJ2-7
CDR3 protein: CASSLTSGTSSYEQYF
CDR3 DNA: TGTGCCAGCAGCTTAACTTCCGGGACTAGCTCCTACGAGCAGTACTTC

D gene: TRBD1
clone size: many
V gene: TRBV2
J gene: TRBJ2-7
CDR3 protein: CASSELQGIYEQYF
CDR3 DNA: TGTGCCAGCAGTGAACTACAGGGGATATACGAGCAGTACTTC

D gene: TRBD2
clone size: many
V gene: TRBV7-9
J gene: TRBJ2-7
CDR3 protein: CASSLTSGRTYEQYF
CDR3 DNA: TGTGCCAGCAGCTTAACCAGCGGGAGGACCTACGAGCAGTACTTC

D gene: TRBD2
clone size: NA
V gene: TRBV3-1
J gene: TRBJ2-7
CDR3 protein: CASSQDRLASEQYF
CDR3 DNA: TGTGCCAGCAGCCAAGATCGACTAGCGTCCGAGCAGTACTTC

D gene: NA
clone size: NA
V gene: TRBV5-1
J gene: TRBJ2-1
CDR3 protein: CASASTAGNEQFF
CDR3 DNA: TGCGCCAGCGCCTCGACAGCGGGCAATGAGCAGTTCTTC

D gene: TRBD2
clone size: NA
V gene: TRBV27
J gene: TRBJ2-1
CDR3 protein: CASSLSAGDNNEQFF
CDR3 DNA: TGTGCCAGCAGTTTATCTGCGGGAGACAACAATGAGCAGTTCTTC

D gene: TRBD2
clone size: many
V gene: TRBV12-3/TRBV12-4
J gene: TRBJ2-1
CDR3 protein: CASSSGTSGREVKGYNEQFF
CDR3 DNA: TGTGCCAGCAGTTCCGGGACTAGCGGGAGGGAGGTCAAGGGTTACAATGAGCAGTTCTTC

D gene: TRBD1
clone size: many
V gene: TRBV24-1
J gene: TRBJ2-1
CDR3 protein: CATSGDRRGEQFF
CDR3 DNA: TGTGCCACCAGTGGGGACAGGAGGGGTGAGCAGTTCTTC

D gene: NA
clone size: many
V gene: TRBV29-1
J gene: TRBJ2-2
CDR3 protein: CSVDFTGELFF
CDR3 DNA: TGCAGCGTTGACTTCACCGGGGAGCTGTTTTTT

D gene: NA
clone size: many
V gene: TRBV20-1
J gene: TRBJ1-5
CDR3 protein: CSARASGQPQHF
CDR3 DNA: TGCAGTGCTAGAGCATCGGGACAGCCCCAGCATTTT

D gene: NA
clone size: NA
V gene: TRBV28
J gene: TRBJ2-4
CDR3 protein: CASQGRNIQYF
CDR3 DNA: TGTGCCAGTCAAGGACGGAACATTCAGTACTTC

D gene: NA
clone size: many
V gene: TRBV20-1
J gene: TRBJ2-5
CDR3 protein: CSARVKETQYF
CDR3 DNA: TGCAGTGCTAGGGTAAAAGAGACCCAGTACTTC